What follows are 16 T cell receptor beta chains derived from one specimen sequenced in a study of cytomegalovirus exposure and HLA in healthy donors. The PCR was carried out with 60 Vbeta primers and 13 Jbeta primers. Produced via immunoSEQ multiplex PCR; TCRdb's table is partial and in-frame only. This table holds approximately 120,000 clones, around three quarters found once. Input material: PBMCs. The source of these receptors is a man in his forties or fifties in good health and CMV-seronegative.

Only one count was recorded for this clone. The chain links TRBV5-1 to TRBJ1-6; maybe TRBD1 (6 bases). The V end was cut by 4 bases, the J end by 9 bases, with 17 bases between. This CDR3 contains 15 residues. CDR1 is SGHRS and CDR2 is YFSETQ in the germline V gene. CDR3 sequence: CASSQSNREGSPLHF. CDR3 nucleotides: TGCGCCAGCAGCCAAAGCAACAGGGAGGGTTCACCCCTCCACTTT.

Concerning this clone: This same CDR3 is encoded by further DNA sequences in the sample. The chain carries TRBV9 and TRBJ1-1; D gene unclear. Trimming shortened V by 2 bases and J by 1 base, and 6 bases separated the two germline ends. This CDR3 region has 13 residues. The germline gives CDR1 SGDLS, CDR2 YYNGEE. CDR3 sequence: CASSVRGNTEAFF. As DNA, the CDR3 is TGTGCCAGCAGCGTCCGGGGGAACACTGAAGCTTTCTTT.

This chain connects TRBV2 to TRBJ1-6; D is unclear. V shed 2 bases and J shed 10 bases, with 15 bases lying between them. Germline V gene sequence: CDR1 SNHLY, CDR2 FYNNEI. The CDR3 sequence is 15 residues long. The CDR3 sequence: CASSESYTPGSPLHF. DNA for the CDR3: TGTGCCAGCAGTGAAAGTTACACTCCGGGGTCACCCCTCCACTTT. Based on the CDR3 plus reference TRBV2 and TRBJ1-6, the full variable domain is EPEVTQTPSHQVTQMGQEVILRCVPISNHLYFYWYRQILGQKVEFLVSFYNNEISEKSEIFDDQFSVERPDGSNFTLKIRSTKLEDSAMYFCASSESYTPGSPLHFGNGTRLTVT.

The chain uses TRBV9 and TRBJ2-7; 7 nucleotides match TRBD2. V lost 0 bases and J lost 0; bases outside the gene matches: 6. Germline CDR1 reads SGDLS; CDR2 reads YYNGEE. The CDR3 is 16 amino acids. The CDR3 here is CASSVDVGGSSYEQYF. The CDR3 coding sequence is TGTGCCAGCAGCGTAGATGTGGGAGGGTCCTCCTACGAGCAGTACTTC.

The V gene is TRBV7-8, the J gene TRBJ1-2, with a weak D call TRBD1 (5 bases). Trimming took 2 bases from V and 4 from J, leaving 11 bases between them. Germline V lookup: CDR1 SGHVS, CDR2 FQNEAQ. The CDR3 has 14 amino acids. CDR3 residues: CASSLMDTAYGYTF. The CDR3 DNA follows: TGTGCCAGCAGCTTAATGGACACGGCCTATGGCTACACCTTC.

This rearrangement joins TRBV9 to TRBJ2-2; the match to TRBD1 covers 9 bases. CDR1 and CDR2 from the germline V gene are SGDLS and YYNGEE. V shed 1 base and J 6 bases; nucleotides not matched to a gene: 7. The CDR3 has 16 amino acids. This CDR3 reads CASSVRGQGSSGELFF. DNA of the CDR3: TGTGCCAGCAGCGTAAGGGGACAGGGTAGTTCCGGGGAGCTGTTTTTT. The full variable domain, completed using reference TRBV9 and TRBJ2-2, is DSGVTQTPKHLITATGQRVTLRCSPRSGDLSVYWYQQSLDQGLQFLIQYYNGEERAKGNILERFSAQQFPDLHSELNLSSLELGDSALYFCASSVRGQGSSGELFFGEGSRLTVL.

This clone has just a few counts. The rearrangement uses TRBV5-1 and TRBJ2-4; perhaps TRBD1 as D (6 bases). V shed 4 bases and J shed 0 bases, with 20 bases lying between them. Germline values: CDR1 SGHRS, CDR2 YFSETQ. CDR3 length: 18 residues. In DNA, the CDR3 is TGCGCCAGCAGCAACCGGGACATTCACACCCTAGCCAAAAACATTCAGTACTTC. Protein: CASSNRDIHTLAKNIQYF.

The chain recombines TRBV7-2 with TRBJ2-7, with 9 bases fitting TRBD1. The junction had 14 bases not matched to a gene; V was cut back by 5 bases and J by 0 bases. In germline, CDR1 is SGHTA, CDR2 FQGNSA. The CDR3 has 18 residues. The CDR3 DNA is TGTGCCAGCAGCCCTGGTAGGGGCGGGACAGGGAGCTCCTACGAGCAGTACTTC. Protein sequence: CASSPGRGGTGSSYEQYF.

The CDR3 sequence is CASSWNTEAFF. CDR3 bases: TGTGCCAGCTCCTGGAACACTGAAGCTTTCTTT. The rearrangement joins TRBV5-4 to TRBJ1-1; D gene uncertain. Germline CDR1 and CDR2: SGHNT and YYREEE (reference sequence). The V end lost 7 bases, the J end lost 1 base, and 5 bases lay between the germline ends. The CDR3 has 11 amino acids.

This sequence joins TRBV4-2 and TRBJ1-6; 11 bases align to TRBD1. The CDR3 runs to 24 residues. Trimming removed 4 bases from V and 1 base from J; junction bases left unmatched: 24. Germline lookup yields CDR1 LGHNA and CDR2 YNFKEQ. The CDR3 DNA follows: TGTGCCAGCAGCCTAGGGCACCCGGGACAGGGGGTCGAGGCCATGAGGTCCTATAATTCACCCCTCCACTTT. Encoded protein: CASSLGHPGQGVEAMRSYNSPLHF.

The chain uses TRBV28 and TRBJ1-2; tentatively, D is TRBD1 (5 bases). CDR1 and CDR2 from the germline V gene are MDHEN and SYDVKM. Trimming shortened V by 5 bases and J by 7 bases, and 14 bases separated the two germline ends. The CDR3 is 13 residues long. The CDR3 nucleotides read TGTGCCAGCAGTCCCAGTCCGGGACTTGGCTACACCTTC. Translating it yields CASSPSPGLGYTF.

The V call is TRBV7-8, the J call TRBJ2-5, with unresolved D. The last part of the DNA fits TRBJ2-7 better; the J call may be wrong. The germline gives CDR1 SGHVS, CDR2 FQNEAQ. There are 14 residues in the CDR3. The DNA of the CDR3 is TGTGCCAGCAGCTTATCGTGGGGCTCCTACGAGCAGTACTTC. It encodes CASSLSWGSYEQYF.

The V and J genes are TRBV9 and TRBJ1-3; TRBD1 might be the D (6 bases). With 4 bases removed from V and 4 bases from J, the gap between germline ends came to 18 bases. The germline gives CDR1 SGDLS, CDR2 YYNGEE. The CDR3 contains 16 residues. The CDR3 DNA reads TGTGCCAGCAGCCTAAAGACCCCAGGGGAGGGAAACACCATATATTTT. The encoded protein is CASSLKTPGEGNTIYF. The whole variable domain, remainder taken from reference TRBV9 and TRBJ1-3, is DSGVTQTPKHLITATGQRVTLRCSPRSGDLSVYWYQQSLDQGLQFLIQYYNGEERAKGNILERFSAQQFPDLHSELNLSSLELGDSALYFCASSLKTPGEGNTIYFGEGSWLTVV.

Notes on this clone: A junction end diverges from the germline sequence, so it may reflect a read error. The chain joins TRBV4-3 to TRBJ2-7; TRBD2 might be the D (5 bases). Germline loops: CDR1 LGHNA, CDR2 YSLEER. The CDR3 consists of 17 residues. The CDR3 loop reads CVSSQDRTGTVSYEQYF. CDR3 DNA sequence: TGCGTCAGCAGCCAAGATAGAACGGGAACCGTATCCTACGAGCAGTACTTC.

This sequence joins TRBV29-1 and TRBJ2-1, with 7 bases aligning to TRBD2. Germline loops: CDR1 SQVTM, CDR2 ANQGSEA. V dropped 3 bases and J dropped 2; count of bases not matched to a gene: 10. CDR3 length: 16 amino acids. The CDR3 sequence: CSVDPPESGAYNEQFF. Here the CDR3 DNA reads TGCAGCGTTGACCCCCCCGAGAGCGGGGCCTACAATGAGCAGTTCTTC.

This chain connects TRBV7-9 to TRBJ2-2, with a weak D call TRBD2 (7 bases). Trimming shortened V by 5 bases and J by 5 bases, and 15 bases separated the two germline ends. Germline loops: CDR1 SEHNR, CDR2 FQNEAQ (reference sequence). CDR3 length: 15 residues. The CDR3 sequence: CASSLTGGLTGELFF. The CDR3, as DNA: TGTGCCAGCAGCCTAACGGGGGGCCTTACCGGGGAGCTGTTTTTT.